The sequence of this T cell receptor beta chain was determined in a study of CD8+ T cells in alopecia areata. Once RNA had been extracted, it was reverse transcribed into cDNA to act as the sequencing template. Here immunoSEQ multiplex PCR was the method, and the copy in TCRdb shows in-frame clones only, minus some. The table lists approximately 300,000 clones, roughly 60% of them singletons. As to treatment: oral pan-JAK inhibitor, 5-10 mg twice daily. V lost 3 bases, J lost 9 bases, and 6 bases lay in between. Germline assignment: CDR1 GTSNPN and CDR2 SVGIG (reference sequence). This CDR3 is built from 10 residues. General study points: Researchers say the link of baseline CD8+ expansion to response remains uncertain, with one nonresponder. The study found higher clonality in lesional than normal scalp, especially in alopecia totalis/universalis.

As for this clone: What it binds is unknown.

The receptor was derived from a human donor with alopecia areata. This sample comprised CD4+ T cells sorted from blood, obtained at week 24, from a patient treated with tofacitinib. V and J are TRBV30 and TRBJ2-1, with D tentatively TRBD2 (5 bases). The CDR3: CAWSRGEQFF. The CDR3 DNA reads TGTGCCTGGAGCCGGGGTGAGCAGTTCTTC.